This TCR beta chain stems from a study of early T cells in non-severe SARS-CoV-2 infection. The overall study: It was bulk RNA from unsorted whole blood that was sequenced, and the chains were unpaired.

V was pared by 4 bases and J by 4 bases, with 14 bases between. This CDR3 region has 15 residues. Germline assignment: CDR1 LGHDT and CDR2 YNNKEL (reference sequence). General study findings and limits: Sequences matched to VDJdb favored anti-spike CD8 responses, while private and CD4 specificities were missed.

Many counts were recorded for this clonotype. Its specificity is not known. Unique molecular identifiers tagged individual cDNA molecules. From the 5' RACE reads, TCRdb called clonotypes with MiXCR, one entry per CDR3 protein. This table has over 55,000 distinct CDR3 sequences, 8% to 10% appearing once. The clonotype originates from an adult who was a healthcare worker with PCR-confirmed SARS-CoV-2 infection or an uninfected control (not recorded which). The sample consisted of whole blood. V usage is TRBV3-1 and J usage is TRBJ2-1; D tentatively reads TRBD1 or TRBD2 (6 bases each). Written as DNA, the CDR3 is TGTGCCAGCAGCCGATTACGGGGGCCGTACAATGAGCAGTTCTTC. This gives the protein CASSRLRGPYNEQFF.